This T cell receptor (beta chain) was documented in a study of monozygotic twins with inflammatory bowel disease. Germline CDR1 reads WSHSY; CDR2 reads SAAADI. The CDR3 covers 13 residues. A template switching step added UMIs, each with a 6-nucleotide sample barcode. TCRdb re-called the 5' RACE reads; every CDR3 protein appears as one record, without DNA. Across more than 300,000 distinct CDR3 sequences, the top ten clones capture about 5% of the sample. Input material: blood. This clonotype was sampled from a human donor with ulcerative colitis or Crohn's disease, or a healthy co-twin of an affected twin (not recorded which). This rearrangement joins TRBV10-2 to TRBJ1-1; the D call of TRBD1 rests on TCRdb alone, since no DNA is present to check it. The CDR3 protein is CASTGQGATEAFF.